This record looks at one T cell receptor beta chain sequence and its context. This clone's antigen is unknown. Germline is not matched at one junction end, which may reflect a read error. Library preparation was by 5' RACE. Instrument used: Illumina HiSeq 2500. A second PCR of 7 to 11 cycles was performed with a sample-barcoded 5' primer and a J-beta primer mix. A template-switch 5' adaptor carrying 12 random nucleotides introduced a unique molecular identifier onto each TCR beta cDNA molecule. Each sample yielded at least 3 million CDR3-containing paired-end reads. All of the RNA was converted into first-strand cDNA using the Mint cDNA synthesis kit, with a TRBC-specific oligonucleotide serving as the primer. Following uracil-DNA glycosylase treatment, a first 18-cycle PCR with universal primers M1SS and BC2_uni_R was performed on all cDNA. From the authors' description of their analysis: For normalization, 1 million high-quality reads were randomly selected from each sample, with every read carrying a distinct molecular identifier. Instead of being binned into consensus sequences, reads that shared molecular identifiers were thrown out. MiTCR, set to a Q25 quality threshold and the strictest error-elimination algorithm, was used for CDR3 identification, clonotype clustering and error correction. Lower-bound total TCR beta diversity was estimated with a nonparametric unseen species model using Euler transformation. Using fastp at Q25 and MiXCR, TCRdb reprocessed the public reads and kept productive beta chains. Every CDR3 protein is listed once, alongside the most common genes and DNA of its rows. In this record, the V and J calls reflect TCRdb's handling and not the investigators' own analysis. The sample data list approximately 830,000 distinct CDR3 sequences, and less than 80% of these were observed just once. Roughly 26% of the sample is held by the ten biggest clonotypes.

This sample was taken from a study of blood T cells in healthy people across ages (dated by TCRdb to 2013 to 2016). Turning to the overall study: Template switching captured roughly one uniquely barcoded TCR beta cDNA molecule per two T cells in model experiments. To avoid experimental bias, donors of different ages were randomly spread across the sequencing lanes. To track age-related changes in TCR beta repertoire diversity, the study relied on deep sequencing normalized with unique cDNA molecular identifiers. The donors were split into four age groups: young (average 16 years), middle-aged (39), aged (62) and long-lived (approximately 89). Two additional independent replicas of 1 million unique cDNA reads from the same blood draw were analyzed for two donors (one aged 18 to 30 and one aged 80 or older). Study-wide findings and limitations: Compared with the aged group, more naive CD4+ T cells, fewer expanded clones and increased TCR diversity were shown by the long-lived group, suggesting age selection. Bulk unsorted PBMC profiling prevented conclusive comparison of naive and antigen-experienced compartments. There was a strong correlation between observed TCR beta diversity and the percentage of naive T cells measured by flow cytometry. As age increased, observed TCR beta diversity per million T cells dropped in a roughly linear way, and a significant reduction was already evident by age roughly 40. The CMV infection status of donors was not known, potentially confounding age-related changes in expanded clonotypes. Estimates of total diversity from one million sequenced T cells were regarded as lower bounds and underestimates.

Inclusive of the bounding cysteine and phenylalanine, the CDR3 is 14 residues long. The entry retains the CDR3 DNA only, 42 bases that are in frame from base 1. CDR1 and CDR2 (SGDLS, YYNGEE) derive from the germline V gene. Systemically healthy Caucasian individuals from Russia, 39 in total and aged about 6 to 90 years, were included as donors. Ten milliliters of peripheral blood were drawn from each donor into EDTA-treated Vacutainer tubes. PBMCs were isolated by Ficoll-Paque density-gradient centrifugation, with at least 6.5 million obtained per sample. Trizol reagent was used to extract total RNA from PBMCs, with at least 6 micrograms per sample. For every donor, an aliquot of PBMCs went through flow cytometry to measure the percentages of naive CD45RAhigh/CD27high T cells.

Sequencing input: blood. In this chain, TRBV9 is recombined with TRBJ1-5; TRBD1 is possibly the D segment (5 matching bases). The TCR sequence derives from a man aged 25-45 years in good health. The nucleotide sequence reads TGTGCCCGCAGCGGGGGGACCGACAATCAGCCCCAGCATTTT. It specifies CARSGGTDNQPQHF.